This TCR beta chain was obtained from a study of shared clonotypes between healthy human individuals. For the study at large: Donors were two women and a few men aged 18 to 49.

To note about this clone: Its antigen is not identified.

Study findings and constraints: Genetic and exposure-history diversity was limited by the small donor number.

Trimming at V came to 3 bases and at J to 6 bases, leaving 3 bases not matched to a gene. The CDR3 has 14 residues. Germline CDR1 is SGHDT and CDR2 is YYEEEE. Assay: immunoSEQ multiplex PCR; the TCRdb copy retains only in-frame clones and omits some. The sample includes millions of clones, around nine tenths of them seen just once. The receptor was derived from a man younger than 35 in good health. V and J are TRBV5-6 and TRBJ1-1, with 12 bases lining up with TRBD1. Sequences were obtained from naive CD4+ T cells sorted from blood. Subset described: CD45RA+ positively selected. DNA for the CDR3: TGTGCCAGCAGCTGGGACAGGGGGCTTTCTGAAGCTTTCTTT. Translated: CASSWDRGLSEAFF.